This T cell receptor beta chain was recovered during a study of shared clonotypes between healthy human individuals. Regarding the study as a whole: Non-shared clonotypes had lower generation probabilities than those shared by all four donors.

As for this clone: Its antigen is unidentified.

TCRdb's table, derived via immunoSEQ multiplex PCR, lists solely in-frame clones and lacks some. This table holds a few million clones, 93% found once. In germline, CDR1 is SGHTA, CDR2 FQGNSA. Trimming left V 8 bases short and J 5 bases short, with 15 bases between. The CDR3 loop spans 13 amino acids. The sequence was collected from a man between 18 and 35 years old in good health. Some clones in this sample may be carry-over from other donors' samples. The V and J genes are TRBV7-2 and TRBJ1-1; no reliable D call. Sequencing used naive CD4+ T cells from PBMCs. Specified subset: CD45RA+ positively selected. The CDR3 DNA follows: TGTGCCAGCCGCCGGACTAGGGAAACTGAAGCTTTCTTT. This codes for CASRRTRETEAFF.